A selection of T cell receptor beta chains follows, all from one sample in a study of beta chain features in type 1 diabetes. The data were produced by immunoSEQ multiplex PCR, yet TCRdb's version contains in-frame clones alone and is incomplete. The table has fewer than 500,000 clones, more than 11% seen once; the top ten hold approximately 0.038%. The sequenced material came from naive CD4+ T cells from blood. The receptors come from a man aged 30-40 years in good health. CDR3s include the opening cysteine and the closing phenylalanine or tryptophan. D genes are given only for firm matches. Clone size appears in some rows only: once, few, many, or a class for an expanded clone.

D gene	V gene	clone size	J gene	CDR3 DNA	CDR3 protein
-	TRBV6-5	-	TRBJ1-3	TGTGCCAGCAGCCCAGCCTTTACTGGAAACACCATATATTTT	CASSPAFTGNTIYF
-	TRBV7-9	-	TRBJ1-2	TGTGCCAGCAGCCAGACACAGGGAGGCGGCTACACCTTC	CASSQTQGGGYTF
-	TRBV4-2	-	TRBJ2-1	TGTGCCAGCAGCCAAAGTAGTAGCCTTTACAATGAGCAGTTCTTC	CASSQSSSLYNEQFF
-	TRBV5-1	few	TRBJ2-1	TGCGCCAGCAGCCGACTTGGCGTGAGCTCCTACAATGAGCAGTTCTTC	CASSRLGVSSYNEQFF
TRBD2	TRBV11-3	-	TRBJ2-3	TGTGCCAGCAGCATCATAGCGGGAGGGGTGACAGATACGCAGTATTTT	CASSIIAGGVTDTQYF
-	TRBV4-3	-	TRBJ2-7	TGCGCCAGCAGCCAAGATCTCGCGGGGAGCTCCTACGAGCAGTACTTC	CASSQDLAGSSYEQYF
-	TRBV7-2	few	TRBJ2-7	TGTGCCAGCAGCTTAGTCGCATTCCGGGGAATGTACGAGCAGTACTTC	CASSLVAFRGMYEQYF
-	TRBV9	-	TRBJ1-6	TGTGCCAGCAGCCTGTCGCCCGATCAGGGATCACCCCTCCACTTT	CASSLSPDQGSPLHF
TRBD1	TRBV6-5	-	TRBJ2-1	TGTGCCAGCAGTTACCTTGCCACAGGGGTACCCCCCATCTTC	CASSYLATGVPPIF
-	TRBV5-4	-	TRBJ2-1	TGTGCCAGCAGTACCCCCACAAGGGATGAGCAGTTCTTC	CASSTPTRDEQFF
-	TRBV4-3	few	TRBJ1-2	TGCGCCAGCAGCCATATTCGGGTCAGTGCTAACTATGGCTACACCTTC	CASSHIRVSANYGYTF
TRBD2	TRBV7-2	-	TRBJ2-3	TGTGCCAGCAGGATAGCGGGGGCGAGCACAGATACGCAGTATTTT	CASRIAGASTDTQYF
TRBD2	TRBV7-2	-	TRBJ2-3	TGTGCCAGCAGCTCAAGACTAGCGGGTACAGATACGCAGTATTTT	CASSSRLAGTDTQYF
-	TRBV30	-	TRBJ2-3	TGTGCCTGCCCCGGCTCACACACAGATACGCAGTATTTT	CACPGSHTDTQYF
TRBD1	TRBV10-3	-	TRBJ2-2	TGTGCCATCAGAGGGACAGAACGGTCCGGGGAGCTGTTTTTT	CAIRGTERSGELFF
-	TRBV30	-	TRBJ2-2	TGTGCCTGGAGTGTTGGGCGGGTAGCGGAGCTGTTTTTT	CAWSVGRVAELFF
-	TRBV7-8	few	TRBJ2-2	TGTGCCAGCAGCTTTAGGAATAGTATCCGTACCGGGGAGCTGTTTTTT	CASSFRNSIRTGELFF
-	TRBV7-2	-	TRBJ2-7	TGTGCCAGCAGCCCCTCATTCGGGACCGAGCAGTACTTC	CASSPSFGTEQYF
TRBD2	TRBV13	-	TRBJ2-1	TGTGCCAGCAGCTACGGACTAGCGGGAGTTGAGCAGTTCTTC	CASSYGLAGVEQFF
-	TRBV15	few	TRBJ2-3	TGTGCCACCAGCAGATATAATGGTGCAGATACGCAGTATTTT	CATSRYNGADTQYF
-	TRBV12-1	few	TRBJ1-5	TGTGCCAGCAGCCCGCGAACGGGACAAGAAGAACGTCAGCCCCAGCATTTT	CASSPRTGQEERQPQHF
TRBD1	TRBV15	few	TRBJ2-1	TGTGCCACCAGCAGATTCCGGGACAGGGATCGTGAGCAGTTCTTC	CATSRFRDRDREQFF
-	TRBV29-1	few	TRBJ2-3	TGCAGCGTACGGAGGGGCACAGATACGCAGTATTTT	CSVRRGTDTQYF
-	TRBV10-3	many	TRBJ2-5	TGTGCCATCAGTGAGTCAAGGGGAATTCTGGAGACCCAGTACTTC	CAISESRGILETQYF
-	TRBV6-1	few	TRBJ2-2	TGTGCCAGCAGTGTTCGTCGAGAGAACACCGGGGAGCTGTTTTTT	CASSVRRENTGELFF
-	TRBV19	-	TRBJ2-2	TGTGCCAGTAGTATATGGCAGGGTGGTAACACCGGGGAGCTGTTTTTT	CASSIWQGGNTGELFF
-	TRBV7-6	-	TRBJ2-1	TGTGCCAGCAGCTTAGCGGGGAGTTCAGCGGCTAACTACAATGAGCAGTTCTTC	CASSLAGSSAANYNEQFF
TRBD2	TRBV19	-	TRBJ2-1	TGTGCCAGTAGGGGTCTAGCGGGGTTGAATGAGCAGTTCTTC	CASRGLAGLNEQFF
-	TRBV11-3	few	TRBJ2-1	TGTGCCAGCAGCTTAGACCTAGGGAGCTCCTACAATGAGCAGTTCTTC	CASSLDLGSSYNEQFF
-	TRBV19	-	TRBJ1-4	TGTGCCAGTAGTCAGACAGGTGAAAAACTGTTTTTT	CASSQTGEKLFF
-	TRBV7-8	-	TRBJ2-3	TGTGCCAGCAGCTTAGGAGTGGGGGGCAGTACAGATACGCAGTATTTT	CASSLGVGGSTDTQYF
-	TRBV18	-	TRBJ2-5	TGTGCCAGCTCACGGGGACTTCAAGAGACCCAGTACTTC	CASSRGLQETQYF
TRBD2	TRBV14	few	TRBJ2-5	TGTGCCAGCAGCTCCCAGCGGGGGGGCCAGGAGACCCAGTACTTC	CASSSQRGGQETQYF
-	TRBV30	-	TRBJ2-5	TGTGCCTGGATGACGCAAGAGACCCAGTACTTC	CAWMTQETQYF